The rows below give T cell receptor beta chains drawn from one sample of a study of identical twins. TCRdb re-called the 5' RACE reads through MiXCR, storing one row per CDR3 protein. The sample carries about 900,000 distinct CDR3 sequences, roughly 12% recorded once. The sample was also linked to a second study, of yellow fever vaccine responses in identical twins.

Sequencing was done on a sample of PBMCs. These receptors came from a woman younger than 30 in good health. CDR3s include the opening cysteine and the closing phenylalanine or tryptophan. The D gene is left open where the match is weak. Only part of the rows carry a size: once, few, many, or a class if the clone is expanded.

d_call: -; clone_size: many; j_call: TRBJ1-1; v_call: TRBV7-9; cdr3_aa: CASRSGNTEAFF; cdr3_nt: TGTGCCAGCAGGTCCGGGAACACTGAAGCTTTCTTT
d_call: TRBD2; clone_size: few; j_call: TRBJ2-4; v_call: TRBV20-1; cdr3_aa: CSARDPGLAGIQYF; cdr3_nt: TGCAGTGCTAGAGACCCCGGACTAGCGGGGATTCAGTACTTC
d_call: TRBD2; clone_size: -; j_call: TRBJ2-1; v_call: TRBV20-1; cdr3_aa: CSARAGGPLNEQFF; cdr3_nt: TGCAGTGCTAGGGCGGGGGGGCCCTTGAATGAGCAGTTCTTC
d_call: -; clone_size: few; j_call: TRBJ2-3; v_call: TRBV24-1; cdr3_aa: CATSGPTGDEKDTQYF; cdr3_nt: TGTGCCACCAGTGGCCCCACGGGGGACGAAAAAGATACGCAGTATTTT
d_call: -; clone_size: -; j_call: TRBJ2-3; v_call: TRBV5-5; cdr3_aa: CASSPPSAAFADTQYF; cdr3_nt: TGTGCCAGCAGCCCACCGTCGGCGGCCTTCGCAGATACGCAGTATTTT
d_call: TRBD1; clone_size: few; j_call: TRBJ2-1; v_call: TRBV7-9; cdr3_aa: CASSLRDRGRLFF; cdr3_nt: TGTGCCAGCAGCTTAAGGGACAGGGGGCGTTTGTTCTTC
d_call: TRBD1; clone_size: many; j_call: TRBJ2-5; v_call: TRBV10-1; cdr3_aa: CASSNRGLETQYF; cdr3_nt: TGCGCCAGCAGTAACAGGGGGCTGGAGACCCAGTACTTC
d_call: -; clone_size: few; j_call: TRBJ2-1; v_call: TRBV20-1; cdr3_aa: CSAIPGGNEQFF; cdr3_nt: TGCAGTGCTATACCAGGGGGGAATGAGCAGTTCTTC
d_call: TRBD2; clone_size: -; j_call: TRBJ2-7; v_call: TRBV6-1; cdr3_aa: CASSEGTSGSSYEQYF; cdr3_nt: TGTGCCAGCAGTGAAGGGACTAGCGGGAGCTCCTACGAGCAGTACTTC
d_call: -; clone_size: few; j_call: TRBJ1-4; v_call: TRBV9; cdr3_aa: CASSVADRPTTNEKLFF; cdr3_nt: TGTGCCAGCAGCGTAGCTGACAGGCCAACAACTAATGAAAAACTGTTTTTT
d_call: -; clone_size: few; j_call: TRBJ2-7; v_call: TRBV6-1; cdr3_aa: CASSEATHSPYEQYF; cdr3_nt: TGTGCCAGCAGTGAGGCTACGCACTCACCCTACGAGCAGTACTTC
d_call: -; clone_size: many; j_call: TRBJ1-1; v_call: TRBV4-1; cdr3_aa: CASSQGYTEAFF; cdr3_nt: TGCGCCAGCAGCCAAGGGTACACTGAAGCTTTCTTT
d_call: TRBD1; clone_size: few; j_call: TRBJ2-4; v_call: TRBV12-3/TRBV12-4; cdr3_aa: CASQDRADPNIQYF; cdr3_nt: TGTGCCAGTCAGGACAGGGCGGATCCTAACATTCAGTACTTC
d_call: TRBD2; clone_size: -; j_call: TRBJ2-4; v_call: TRBV5-5; cdr3_aa: CASSLAGGGNIQYF; cdr3_nt: TGTGCCAGCAGCTTGGCCGGGGGGGGAAACATTCAGTACTTC
d_call: -; clone_size: few; j_call: TRBJ2-2; v_call: TRBV4-1; cdr3_aa: CASSQKGGWAGELFF; cdr3_nt: TGCGCCAGCAGCCAAAAAGGGGGTTGGGCCGGGGAGCTGTTTTTT
d_call: -; clone_size: -; j_call: TRBJ1-2; v_call: TRBV12-3/TRBV12-4; cdr3_aa: CASSYRNYGYTF; cdr3_nt: TGTGCCAGCAGTTACAGGAACTATGGCTACACCTTC
d_call: TRBD2; clone_size: few; j_call: TRBJ2-1; v_call: TRBV10-3; cdr3_aa: CAISGGLAGYNEQFF; cdr3_nt: TGTGCCATCAGTGGCGGACTAGCGGGGTACAATGAGCAGTTCTTC
d_call: TRBD1; clone_size: -; j_call: TRBJ2-3; v_call: TRBV12-5; cdr3_aa: CASVTPTGDPDTQYF; cdr3_nt: TGTGCTAGCGTTACCCCGACAGGGGACCCAGATACGCAGTATTTT
d_call: -; clone_size: -; j_call: TRBJ1-2; v_call: TRBV5-1; cdr3_aa: CASSLGEMNYGYTF; cdr3_nt: TGCGCCAGCAGCTTGGGAGAGATGAACTATGGCTACACCTTC
d_call: TRBD2; clone_size: once; j_call: TRBJ2-5; v_call: TRBV5-6; cdr3_aa: CASSQLALEETQYF; cdr3_nt: TGTGCCAGCAGTCAACTAGCGTTAGAAGAGACCCAGTACTTC
d_call: TRBD1; clone_size: few; j_call: TRBJ1-4; v_call: TRBV20-1; cdr3_aa: CSARDHYTGAEKLFF; cdr3_nt: TGCAGTGCTAGAGATCATTACACAGGGGCCGAAAAACTGTTTTTT
d_call: -; clone_size: many; j_call: TRBJ1-4; v_call: TRBV29-1; cdr3_aa: CSVAGANEKLFF; cdr3_nt: TGCAGCGTTGCAGGGGCTAATGAAAAACTGTTTTTT
d_call: -; clone_size: -; j_call: TRBJ1-4; v_call: TRBV3-1; cdr3_aa: CASSQDQGPNEKLFF; cdr3_nt: TGTGCCAGCAGCCAAGATCAGGGGCCTAATGAAAAACTGTTTTTT
d_call: -; clone_size: few; j_call: TRBJ2-5; v_call: TRBV29-1; cdr3_aa: CSTKRQENSQETQYF; cdr3_nt: TGCAGCACAAAGCGACAGGAGAATTCCCAAGAGACCCAGTACTTC
d_call: -; clone_size: -; j_call: TRBJ2-3; v_call: TRBV10-3; cdr3_aa: CAISESNTGTDTQYF; cdr3_nt: TGTGCCATCAGTGAGTCAAATACGGGCACAGATACGCAGTATTTT
d_call: -; clone_size: -; j_call: TRBJ2-3; v_call: TRBV7-8; cdr3_aa: CASSLVGRGAVKDTQYF; cdr3_nt: TGTGCCAGCAGCTTAGTAGGTCGGGGGGCAGTTAAAGATACGCAGTATTTT
d_call: TRBD2; clone_size: -; j_call: TRBJ2-1; v_call: TRBV7-3; cdr3_aa: CASSLVLAGEGGQFF; cdr3_nt: TGTGCCAGCAGCTTGGTATTAGCGGGAGAGGGAGGGCAGTTCTTC
d_call: TRBD1; clone_size: few; j_call: TRBJ1-4; v_call: TRBV5-6; cdr3_aa: CASSFYDRANEKLFF; cdr3_nt: TGTGCCAGCAGCTTCTACGACAGGGCGAATGAAAAACTGTTTTTT
d_call: -; clone_size: many; j_call: TRBJ1-3; v_call: TRBV25-1; cdr3_aa: CASSEVGNTIYF; cdr3_nt: TGTGCCAGCAGTGAGGTGGGAAACACCATATATTTT
d_call: TRBD1; clone_size: -; j_call: TRBJ2-1; v_call: TRBV5-1; cdr3_aa: CASSKGAYGEQFF; cdr3_nt: TGCGCCAGCAGTAAGGGGGCTTACGGTGAGCAGTTCTTC
d_call: -; clone_size: few; j_call: TRBJ1-6; v_call: TRBV4-2; cdr3_aa: CASSQDVRPDSPLHF; cdr3_nt: TGTGCCAGCAGCCAAGATGTCAGGCCTGATTCACCCCTCCACTTT
d_call: TRBD2; clone_size: few; j_call: TRBJ2-1; v_call: TRBV29-1; cdr3_aa: CSVEDTSGRVDEQFF; cdr3_nt: TGCAGCGTTGAAGATACGAGCGGGAGGGTGGATGAGCAGTTCTTC
d_call: -; clone_size: -; j_call: TRBJ1-4; v_call: TRBV24-1; cdr3_aa: CATSDPGRLGEKLFF; cdr3_nt: TGTGCCACCAGTGATCCAGGGCGGCTTGGTGAAAAACTGTTTTTT
d_call: -; clone_size: -; j_call: TRBJ2-3; v_call: TRBV2; cdr3_aa: CASSRDSATDTQYF; cdr3_nt: TGTGCCAGCAGTCGGGACTCCGCCACAGATACGCAGTATTTT
d_call: TRBD1; clone_size: few; j_call: TRBJ2-1; v_call: TRBV20-1; cdr3_aa: CSARVLGTGYNEQFF; cdr3_nt: TGCAGTGCTAGAGTCCTAGGGACAGGTTACAATGAGCAGTTCTTC
d_call: -; clone_size: many; j_call: TRBJ1-2; v_call: TRBV6-5; cdr3_aa: CASSYTGNYGYTF; cdr3_nt: TGTGCCAGCAGTTACACAGGGAACTATGGCTACACCTTC
d_call: TRBD1; clone_size: -; j_call: TRBJ2-7; v_call: TRBV27; cdr3_aa: CASRGGTGADEQYF; cdr3_nt: TGTGCCAGCCGAGGCGGTACAGGGGCCGACGAGCAGTACTTC
d_call: -; clone_size: -; j_call: TRBJ2-1; v_call: TRBV7-9; cdr3_aa: CASSLGFVGDEQFF; cdr3_nt: TGTGCCAGCAGCTTAGGGTTCGTCGGAGATGAGCAGTTCTTC
d_call: TRBD1; clone_size: few; j_call: TRBJ2-7; v_call: TRBV12-3/TRBV12-4; cdr3_aa: CASSSGTGGGLGQYF; cdr3_nt: TGTGCCAGCAGTTCCGGGACAGGGGGGGGATTGGGGCAGTACTTC